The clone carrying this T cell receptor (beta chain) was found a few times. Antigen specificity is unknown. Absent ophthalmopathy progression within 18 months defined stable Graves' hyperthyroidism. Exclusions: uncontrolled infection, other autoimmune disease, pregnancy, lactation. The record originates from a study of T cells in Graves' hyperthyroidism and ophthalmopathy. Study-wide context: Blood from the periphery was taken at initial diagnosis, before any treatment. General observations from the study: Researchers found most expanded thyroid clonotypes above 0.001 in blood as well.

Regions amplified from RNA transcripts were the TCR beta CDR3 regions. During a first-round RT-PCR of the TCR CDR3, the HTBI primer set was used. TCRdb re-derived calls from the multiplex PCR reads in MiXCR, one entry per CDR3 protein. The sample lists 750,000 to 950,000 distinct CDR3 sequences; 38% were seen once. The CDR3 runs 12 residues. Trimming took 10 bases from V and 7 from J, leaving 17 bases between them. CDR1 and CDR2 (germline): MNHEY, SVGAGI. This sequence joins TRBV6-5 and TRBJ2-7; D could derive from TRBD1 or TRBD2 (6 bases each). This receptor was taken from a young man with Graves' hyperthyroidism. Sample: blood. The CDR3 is CATSLGGHEQYF. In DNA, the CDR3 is TGTGCCACCTCCTTAGGGGGGCATGAGCAGTACTTC.